This TCR beta chain came from a study of beta chain features in type 1 diabetes. Study at large: Comparable age, gender and cell yields were observed in patients relative to healthy donors.

Whole-study results and caveats: Significant though moderate, a shortening of TCRB CDR3s appeared in all four CD4+ subsets of Type 1 diabetes patients. High-TCR-expressing cells could be over-represented by cDNA sequencing.

Sorting that relied on CD45RO/CCR7/CD25/CD127/CD95/CD27 yielded CD4+ naive, central memory, regulatory and stem cell-like memory cells. All of the isolated RNA was reverse transcribed, so expressed TCRB transcripts were sequenced. The method was immunoSEQ multiplex PCR; TCRdb's version includes in-frame clones alone and lacks a portion of them. This table has hundreds of thousands of clones, about 14% appearing once. This clone was detected only a few times. What it recognizes is unknown. The source of this sequence is a man aged 18 to 30 in good health. Sequenced material: naive CD4+ T cells from blood.

The CDR3 is CASRTAGRGNTEAFF. CDR3 coding DNA: TGTGCCAGCAGGACGGCAGGGCGGGGTAACACTGAAGCTTTCTTT. This chain connects TRBV27 to TRBJ1-1; a possible D gene is TRBD1 (5 bases). Trimming pared 6 bases from V and 2 bases from J, leaving 16 bases between. The CDR3 covers 15 residues. Per germline, CDR1 MNHEY and CDR2 SMNVEV (reference sequence).